The TCR beta chain described here comes from a study of T cell changes during pregnancy in multiple sclerosis. Per germline, CDR1 KGHSH and CDR2 LQKENI. V shed 0 bases and J shed 3 bases, with 6 bases lying between them. The CDR3 length is 13 residues. Generated by immunoSEQ multiplex PCR, the TCRdb table keeps only in-frame clones and is missing some. This table has around 96,000 clones, about 93% appearing once. Here the sequenced sample was peripheral blood, taken in the first trimester of pregnancy. The TCR sequence derives from a female donor with multiple sclerosis, enrolled in a pregnancy study. The chain has TRBV18 and TRBJ2-7, with no clear D. CDR3 protein: CASSPPLGYEQYF. DNA of the CDR3: TGTGCCAGCTCACCACCGCTAGGCTACGAGCAGTACTTC.